Below are 10 T cell receptor beta chains sequenced from a single sample in a study of regulatory T cells in long-lasting Graves disease. Sample time point: persistent/refractory GD, antithyroid drugs over 5 years with positive TRAb. Extracted RNA from PBMCs served as the source of the TCR library. CDR3 regions were amplified by Arm-PCR using iRepertoire HTBI primers to build TCR beta libraries. Each CDR3 protein gets one entry after TCRdb re-called the multiplex PCR reads with MiXCR. The sample comprises 350,000 to 450,000 distinct CDR3 sequences, approximately 23% of which are singletons, and under 35% rests with the top ten. The source was peripheral blood mononuclear cells (PBMCs), collected when the disease was refractory, from a patient treated with antithyroid drugs. These receptors were obtained from a middle-aged woman with Graves disease.

The table lists this clonotype with many counts. The chain is built from TRBV20-1 and TRBJ1-1; 9 bases align to TRBD1. With 5 bases clipped from V and 6 bases from J, the junction kept 13 bases outside the gene matches. Germline CDR1 is DFQATT and CDR2 is SNEGSKA (reference sequence). There are 15 residues in the CDR3. The CDR3 region is CSARTGGLANAEAFF. DNA for the CDR3: TGCAGTGCTCGAACAGGGGGCCTCGCCAACGCTGAAGCTTTCTTT.

The rearrangement joins TRBV28 to TRBJ2-1, with D unresolved. The CDR3 spans 15 residues. V was cut by 6 bases and J by 0 bases, with 12 bases left in between. Germline CDR1 reads MDHEN; CDR2 reads SYDVKM. This CDR3 is CASSNLESSYNEQFF. CDR3 in DNA: TGTGCCAGCAGCAACCTAGAGAGCTCCTACAATGAGCAGTTCTTC.

Ten or more counts support this clonotype. Here the CDR3 reads CASRGPDSLYEQYF. For the CDR3, the DNA is TGTGCCAGCAGGGGACCAGACAGCCTCTACGAGCAGTACTTC. The V call is TRBV28, the J call TRBJ2-7; D may match TRBD1 or TRBD2 (5 bases each). V dropped 6 bases and J dropped 3 bases, with 15 bases sitting between them. Germline CDR1 reads MDHEN; CDR2 reads SYDVKM. The CDR3 has 14 residues.

This clonotype was detected ten times or more. V gene TRBV11-2 combines with J gene TRBJ2-7; no definite D call. V shed 2 bases and J shed 2 bases, with 10 bases lying between them. Germline V gene lookup returns CDR1 SGHAT and CDR2 FQNNGV. The CDR3 loop spans 14 amino acids. The CDR3 coding sequence is TGTGCCAGCAGCTTACACTCGGCGGCCTACGAGCAGTACTTC. Translating it yields CASSLHSAAYEQYF.

The rearrangement links TRBV7-8 to TRBJ2-7, with TRBD2 matching 13 bases. V shed 5 bases, J shed 7 bases, and the junction held 8 bases outside the gene matches. CDR3 length: 15 residues. Germline V gene sequence: CDR1 SGHVS, CDR2 FQNEAQ. Written as DNA, the CDR3 is TGTGCCAGCAGCCACACTAGCGGGAGGGTGCTTGAGCAGTACTTC. Its translation: CASSHTSGRVLEQYF.

A remark on this clonotype: A much larger clone lies a single base off, so this may be a read error. The chain links TRBV6-2 or TRBV6-3 to TRBJ2-7; no firm D call. The CDR3 runs to 14 residues. From germline, CDR1 is MNHEY and CDR2 SVGEGT. The CDR3 DNA sequence: TGTGCCGGCAGTTACTCGCGGACCTCCCACGAGCAGTACTTC. It specifies CAGSYSRTSHEQYF.

The chain is built from TRBV30 and TRBJ1-1; no firm D call. V was trimmed by 4 bases and J by 7 bases, leaving 10 bases between them. Germline V gives CDR1 GTSNPN, CDR2 SVGIG (reference sequence). This CDR3 is 11 amino acids long. This chain's CDR3 is CAWKAGGEAFF. CDR3 DNA sequence: TGTGCCTGGAAAGCAGGCGGTGAAGCTTTCTTT.

This clonotype was recorded many times. J is TRBJ1-3 and V is TRBV28; TRBD1 agrees at 9 bases. The CDR3 consists of 18 residues. Trimming took 1 base from V and 4 from J; bases not matched to a gene: 11. The germline V gene has CDR1 MDHEN and CDR2 SYDVKM. Written as DNA, the CDR3 is TGTGCCAGCAGTTTATATCCCCTAACAGGGGGCGAAGGAAACACCATATATTTT. This translates into CASSLYPLTGGEGNTIYF.

The CDR3 loop is CASSSTGGVNNSPLHF. CDR3 bases: TGTGCCAGCAGTTCGACGGGGGGCGTTAATAATTCACCCCTCCACTTT. The V call is TRBV28, the J call TRBJ1-6; perhaps TRBD1 as D (6 bases). This CDR3 is 16 amino acids long. Germline V CDR1 and CDR2: MDHEN, SYDVKM. V dropped 4 bases and J dropped 5 bases, with 15 bases sitting between them.

The sample holds many counts of this clonotype. The rearrangement links TRBV28 to TRBJ1-5; D unresolved. Trimming cost V 7 bases and J 5 bases, with 12 bases left between them. The CDR3 has 13 amino acids. CDR1 MDHEN and CDR2 SYDVKM come from the germline V gene. DNA for the CDR3: TGTGCCAGCACCCGGGGAAGCGATCAGCCCCAGCATTTT. Its translation is CASTRGSDQPQHF.